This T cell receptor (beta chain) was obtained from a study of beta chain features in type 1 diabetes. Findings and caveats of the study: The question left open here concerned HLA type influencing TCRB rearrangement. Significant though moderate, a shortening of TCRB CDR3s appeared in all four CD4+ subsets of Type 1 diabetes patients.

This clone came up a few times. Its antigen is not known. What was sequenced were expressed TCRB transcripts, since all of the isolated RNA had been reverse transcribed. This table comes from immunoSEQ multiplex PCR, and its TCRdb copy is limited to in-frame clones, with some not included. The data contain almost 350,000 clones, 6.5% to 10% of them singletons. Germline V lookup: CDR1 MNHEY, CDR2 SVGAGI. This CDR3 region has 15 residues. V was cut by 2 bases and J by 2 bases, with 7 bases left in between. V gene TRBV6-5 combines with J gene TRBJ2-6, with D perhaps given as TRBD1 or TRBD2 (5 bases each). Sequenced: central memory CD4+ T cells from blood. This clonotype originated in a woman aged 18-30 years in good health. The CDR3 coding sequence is TGTGCCAGCAGTTACATGGGGGCTGGGGCCAACGTCCTGACTTTC. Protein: CASSYMGAGANVLTF.